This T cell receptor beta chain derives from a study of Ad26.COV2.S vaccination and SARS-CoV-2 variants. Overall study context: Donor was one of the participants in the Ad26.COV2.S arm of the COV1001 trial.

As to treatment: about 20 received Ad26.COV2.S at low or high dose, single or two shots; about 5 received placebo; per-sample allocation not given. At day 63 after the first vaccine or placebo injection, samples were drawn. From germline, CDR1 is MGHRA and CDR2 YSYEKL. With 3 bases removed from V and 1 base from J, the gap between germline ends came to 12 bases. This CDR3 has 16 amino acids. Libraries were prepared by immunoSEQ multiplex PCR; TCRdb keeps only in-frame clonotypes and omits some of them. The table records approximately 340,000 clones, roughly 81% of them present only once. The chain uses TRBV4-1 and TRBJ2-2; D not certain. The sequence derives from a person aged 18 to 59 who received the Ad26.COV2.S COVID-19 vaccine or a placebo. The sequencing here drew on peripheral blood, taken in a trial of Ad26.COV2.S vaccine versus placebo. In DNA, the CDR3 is TGCGCCAGCAGCCATTTGGGTCGCGGGAACACCGGGGAGCTGTTTTTT. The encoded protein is CASSHLGRGNTGELFF.